The following is a TCR beta chain sequence with its context. This entry is derived from a study of blood T cell repertoires in COVID-19. The overall study: Samples taken during acute and convalescent COVID-19 were collected in the United States, Italy and Spain. PBMCs, B-cell-depleted T cells, or T cells were the source of the cDNA or gDNA that made up the material.

The V and J ends lost 2 bases and 3 bases respectively, with 19 bases between them. Germline values: CDR1 GTSNPN, CDR2 SVGIG (reference sequence). This CDR3 has 17 amino acids. Per the original methods: Reference gene primer amplification gave nucleated cell count estimates. Produced via immunoSEQ multiplex PCR; TCRdb's table is partial and in-frame only. V, J and clone size reflect that table, while D and trimming were determined from the DNA. The sample has roughly 180,000 clones, around 76% seen once. Sequencing input: peripheral blood. This receptor was obtained from a woman aged 45-65 years with active or convalescent COVID-19. The genes are TRBV30 and TRBJ2-2, with D perhaps TRBD2 (6 bases). The CDR3 DNA reads as TGTGCCTGGAGTAATAGCCTTGGGGGACTCCACACCGGGGAGCTGTTTTTT. Its translation: CAWSNSLGGLHTGELFF.